This TCR beta chain was profiled in a study of shared clonotypes between healthy human individuals. Study overall: Aged between 18 and 49, the donors were a couple of women and a few men.

The CDR3 loop spans 16 amino acids. Germline CDR1 and CDR2: SGHVS and FNYEAQ. V was shortened by 5 bases and J by 2 bases, with 17 bases between the two germline ends. Profiled with immunoSEQ multiplex PCR; TCRdb holds only in-frame clones, not every one. The profile shows approximately 1.5 million clones, approximately 98.5% of them singletons. The sequence was obtained from a man aged 30 to 45 in good health. Material for sequencing was naive CD4+ T cells sorted from blood. Regarding subset: CD45RA+ positively selected. The chain has TRBV7-6 and TRBJ2-3; D perhaps matches TRBD1 (5 bases). CDR3 in DNA: TGTGCCAGCAGCGTGAAAACAGGAAGGAACACAGATACGCAGTATTTT. Translation gives CASSVKTGRNTDTQYF.